This T cell receptor (beta chain) comes out of a study of regulatory T cells in long-lasting Graves disease. Combining iRepertoire HTBI primers with Arm-PCR of CDR3 regions, the authors built TCR beta libraries. TCRdb used MiXCR to reprocess the multiplex PCR reads, holding one entry per CDR3 protein. The table lists 580,000 or so distinct CDR3 sequences, about 16% of them singletons. The sample's time point: newly diagnosed GD, antithyroid drugs for less than 3 months. RNA isolated from PBMCs was used to make the TCR library. CDR3 length: 15 amino acids. Losses at the gene ends were 3 bases for V and 7 bases for J; bases not matched to a gene: 4. Germline V gene lookup returns CDR1 MDHEN and CDR2 SYDVKM. The sample was also linked to a second study, of T cells in Graves' hyperthyroidism and ophthalmopathy. That paper adds: During a first-round RT-PCR of the TCR CDR3, the HTBI primer set was used.

Material: peripheral blood mononuclear cells (PBMCs), obtained at new diagnosis, from a patient treated with antithyroid drugs. The source is a man aged 18 to 30 with Graves disease. V usage is TRBV28 and J usage is TRBJ1-4; 11 bases map to TRBD1. The CDR3 spells CASSFRGQGGEKLFF. CDR3 nucleotides: TGTGCCAGCAGTTTTCGGGGACAGGGGGGTGAAAAACTGTTTTTT.